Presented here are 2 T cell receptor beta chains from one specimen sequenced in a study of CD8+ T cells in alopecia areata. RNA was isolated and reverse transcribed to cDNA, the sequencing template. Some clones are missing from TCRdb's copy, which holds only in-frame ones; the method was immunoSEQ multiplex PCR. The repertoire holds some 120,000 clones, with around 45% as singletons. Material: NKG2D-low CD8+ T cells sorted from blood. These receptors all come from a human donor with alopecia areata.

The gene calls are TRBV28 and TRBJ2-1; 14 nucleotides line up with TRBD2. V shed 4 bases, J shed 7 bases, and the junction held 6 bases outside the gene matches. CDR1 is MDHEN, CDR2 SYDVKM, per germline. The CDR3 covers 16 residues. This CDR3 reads CASSSRGTSGSNEQFF. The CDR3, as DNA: TGTGCCAGCAGTTCCCGAGGGACTAGCGGGAGTAATGAGCAGTTCTTC.

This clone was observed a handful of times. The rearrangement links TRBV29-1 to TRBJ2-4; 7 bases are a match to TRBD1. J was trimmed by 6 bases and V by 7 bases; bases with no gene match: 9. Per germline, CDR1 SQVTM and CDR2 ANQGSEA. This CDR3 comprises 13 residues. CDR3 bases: TGCAGCGCTGCCGGGGACAGCCGAAACATTCAGTACTTC. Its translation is CSAAGDSRNIQYF.